This T cell receptor (beta chain) comes out of a study of OX40 agonist ivuxolimab in advanced cancers. Study as a whole: In this trial design, patients received ivuxolimab intravenously at 0.01 to 10 mg/kg every 2 weeks.

With V trimmed by 5 bases and J by 10 bases, 11 bases remained unmatched. This CDR3 contains 14 residues. CDR1 and CDR2 from the germline V gene are MDHEN and SYDVKM. The table came from immunoSEQ multiplex PCR; TCRdb's copy has only in-frame clones and leaves some out. The top ten clones hold around 0.73% of a sample with over 55,000 clones, about 83% of them seen once. Regarding the study as a whole: Partial responders dosed at 0.1-3.0 mg/kg displayed clonal expansion ranking among the lowest. The average count of expanded clones was higher among CD8+ T cells than among CD4+. The study observed clonal expansion of CD4+ and CD8+ blood T cells by week 6 at 0.1 to 3.0 mg/kg.

Comment on this clone: Its antigen remains unknown.

The receptor's source is an adult with an advanced solid tumor such as melanoma, head and neck, liver or kidney cancer. The chain is built from TRBV28 and TRBJ2-1; 7 nucleotides line up with TRBD2. The source material was CD4+ or CD8+ T cells sorted from blood, sampled in a trial of the OX40 agonist ivuxolimab. CDR3 residues: CASSPSAGREEQFF. The DNA for the CDR3 is TGTGCCAGCAGTCCCAGCGCAGGGAGGGAAGAGCAGTTCTTC.